This T cell receptor (beta chain) came from a study of T cells after yellow fever vaccination. General study results and limits: Subsequent to the booster, the majority of primary-vaccination clones reappeared (roughly 95% CD4, roughly 90% CD8). When the response was secondary, it was weaker but reached its peak faster, day 5 versus 15. The sorted memory subsets sampled on day 0 contained almost no detectable vaccine-responding clonotypes.

It was through 5'RACE template switching that TCR cDNA was made, with a universal primer site and UMIs added. Each CDR3 protein gets one entry after TCRdb re-called the 5' RACE reads with MiXCR. Among roughly 45,000 distinct CDR3 sequences, 5.5% to 7.5% were seen once, and the ten largest hold about 10%. This clonotype was detected many times. The CDR3 runs 13 residues. V shed 6 bases, J shed 1 base, and the junction held 5 bases outside the gene matches. Germline V CDR1 and CDR2: DFQATT, SNEGSKA (reference sequence). The TCR sequence derives from a man aged 30 to 45 who received the YFV17D yellow fever vaccine. Sequenced material: PBMCs, either bulk or a sorted T-cell subset (CD4+, CD8+, memory, or dextramer-sorted; not recorded which), taken 45 days after the yellow fever booster vaccination. This rearrangement joins TRBV20-1 to TRBJ1-1; TRBD1 aligns across 7 bases. CDR3 residues: CSARDSANTEAFF. The CDR3 DNA is TGCAGTGCCCGGGACAGTGCGAACACTGAAGCTTTCTTT.